This T cell receptor (beta chain) was obtained from a study of blood T cell repertoires in COVID-19. With 4 bases clipped from V and 10 bases from J, the junction kept 10 bases outside the gene matches. The germline V gene has CDR1 SGHVS and CDR2 FQNEAQ. This CDR3 spans 15 amino acids. Sequenced by immunoSEQ multiplex PCR; TCRdb stores in-frame clones only, minus some. Seen here are hundreds of thousands of clones, about 83% observed once, and the top ten hold 6.8%. Recovered status applied to Cohort 3 donors who had two consecutive negative PCRs. It also applied to those with clearance or with symptom resolution.

This TCR was sampled from a woman between 40 and 55 years old who had recovered from COVID-19. The chain has TRBV7-8 and TRBJ1-6, with TRBD1 identical over 7 bases. Sequenced material: PBMCs or T cells enriched from blood (not recorded which). In DNA, the CDR3 is TGTGCCAGCAGCTCCCTCGGCAGGGGGAACTCACCCCTCCACTTT. This translates into CASSSLGRGNSPLHF.